The clone carrying this T cell receptor beta chain was recorded a few times. Antigen: not known. This specimen comes from a study of T-cell memory formation after mild COVID-19. Findings of the study overall: There was a balanced CD4/CD8 profile in clones contracting day 15 to 85, and later expanders leaned CD4+.

CDR3 length: 17 residues. CDR1 is SGHTA, CDR2 FQGTGA, per germline. Trimming took 4 bases from V and 4 from J; bases not matched to a gene: 9. TCRdb fed the 5' RACE reads into MiXCR, producing one record per CDR3 protein. The data hold about 300,000 distinct CDR3 sequences, with around 19% observed a single time. This rearrangement joins TRBV7-3 to TRBJ2-3; 12 bases are a match to TRBD1. The TCR originated in a man aged 18 to 29 who had mild COVID-19 (a few samples of this study predate the infection). Cell type and time point are not known. The sample comprised PBMCs or a T cell subset sorted from them (not recorded which). This CDR3 is CASSSGTGTGGADTQYF. DNA for the CDR3: TGTGCCAGCAGCTCAGGAACCGGGACAGGGGGCGCAGATACGCAGTATTTT. Drawing the rest from reference TRBV7-3 and TRBJ2-3, the complete variable domain is GAGVSQTPSNKVTEKGKYVELRCDPISGHTALYWYRQSLGQGPEFLIYFQGTGAADDSGLPNDRFFAVRPEGSVSTLKIQRTERGDSAVYLCASSSGTGTGGADTQYFGPGTRLTVL.